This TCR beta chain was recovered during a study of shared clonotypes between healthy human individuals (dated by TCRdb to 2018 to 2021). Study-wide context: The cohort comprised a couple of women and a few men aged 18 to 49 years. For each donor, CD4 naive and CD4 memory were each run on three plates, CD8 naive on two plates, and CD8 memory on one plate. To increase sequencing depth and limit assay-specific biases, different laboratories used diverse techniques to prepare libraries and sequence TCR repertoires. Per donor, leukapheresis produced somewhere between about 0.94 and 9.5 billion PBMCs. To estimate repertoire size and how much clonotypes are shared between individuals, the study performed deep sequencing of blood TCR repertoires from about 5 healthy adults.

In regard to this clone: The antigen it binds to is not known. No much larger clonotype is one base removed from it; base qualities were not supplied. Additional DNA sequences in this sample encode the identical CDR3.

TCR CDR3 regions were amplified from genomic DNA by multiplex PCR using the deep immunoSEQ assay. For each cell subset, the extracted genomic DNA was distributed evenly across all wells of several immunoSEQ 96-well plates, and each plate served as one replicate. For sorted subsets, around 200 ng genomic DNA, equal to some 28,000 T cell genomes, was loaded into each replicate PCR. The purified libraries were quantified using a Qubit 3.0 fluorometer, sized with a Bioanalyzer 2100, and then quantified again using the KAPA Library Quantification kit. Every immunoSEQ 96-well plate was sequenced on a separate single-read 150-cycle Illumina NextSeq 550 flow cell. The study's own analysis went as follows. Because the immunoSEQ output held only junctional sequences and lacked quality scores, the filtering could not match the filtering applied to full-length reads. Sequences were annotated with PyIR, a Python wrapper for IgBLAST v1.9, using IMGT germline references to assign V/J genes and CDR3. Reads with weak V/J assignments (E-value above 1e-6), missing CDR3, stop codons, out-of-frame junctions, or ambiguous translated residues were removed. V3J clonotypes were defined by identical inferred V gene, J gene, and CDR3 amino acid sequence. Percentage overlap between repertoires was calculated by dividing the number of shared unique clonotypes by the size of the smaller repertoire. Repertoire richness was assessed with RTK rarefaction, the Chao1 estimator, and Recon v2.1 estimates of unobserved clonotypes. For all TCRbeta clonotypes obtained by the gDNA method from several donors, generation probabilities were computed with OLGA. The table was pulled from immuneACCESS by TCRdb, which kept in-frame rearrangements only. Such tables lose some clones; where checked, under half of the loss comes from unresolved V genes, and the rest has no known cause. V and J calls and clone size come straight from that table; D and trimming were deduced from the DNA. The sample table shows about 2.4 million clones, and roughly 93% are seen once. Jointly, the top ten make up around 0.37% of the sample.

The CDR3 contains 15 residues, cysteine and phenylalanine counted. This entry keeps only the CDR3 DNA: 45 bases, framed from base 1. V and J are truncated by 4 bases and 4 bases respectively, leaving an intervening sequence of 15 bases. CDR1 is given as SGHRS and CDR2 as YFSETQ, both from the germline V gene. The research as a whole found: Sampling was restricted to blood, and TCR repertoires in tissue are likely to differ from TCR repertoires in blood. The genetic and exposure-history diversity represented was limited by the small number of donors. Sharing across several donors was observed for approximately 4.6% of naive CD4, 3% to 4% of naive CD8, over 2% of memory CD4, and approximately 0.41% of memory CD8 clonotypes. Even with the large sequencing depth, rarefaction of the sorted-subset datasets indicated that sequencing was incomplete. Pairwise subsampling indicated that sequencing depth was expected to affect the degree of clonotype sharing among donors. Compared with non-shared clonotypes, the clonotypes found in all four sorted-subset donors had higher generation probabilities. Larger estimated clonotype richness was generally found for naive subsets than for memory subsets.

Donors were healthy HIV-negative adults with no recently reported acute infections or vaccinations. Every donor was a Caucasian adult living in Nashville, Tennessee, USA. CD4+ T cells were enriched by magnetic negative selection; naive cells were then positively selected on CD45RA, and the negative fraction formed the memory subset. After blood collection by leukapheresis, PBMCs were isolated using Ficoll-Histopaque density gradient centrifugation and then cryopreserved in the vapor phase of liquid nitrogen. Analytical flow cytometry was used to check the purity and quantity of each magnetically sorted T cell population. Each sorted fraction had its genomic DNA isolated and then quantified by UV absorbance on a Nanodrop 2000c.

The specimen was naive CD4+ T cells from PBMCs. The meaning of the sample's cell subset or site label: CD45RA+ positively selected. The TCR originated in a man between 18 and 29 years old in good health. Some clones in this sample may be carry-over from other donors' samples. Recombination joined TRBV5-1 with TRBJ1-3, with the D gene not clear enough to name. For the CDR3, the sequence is CASSLLGTEGNTIYF. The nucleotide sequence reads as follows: TGCGCCAGCAGCCTCCTGGGCACAGAGGGAAACACCATATATTTT.